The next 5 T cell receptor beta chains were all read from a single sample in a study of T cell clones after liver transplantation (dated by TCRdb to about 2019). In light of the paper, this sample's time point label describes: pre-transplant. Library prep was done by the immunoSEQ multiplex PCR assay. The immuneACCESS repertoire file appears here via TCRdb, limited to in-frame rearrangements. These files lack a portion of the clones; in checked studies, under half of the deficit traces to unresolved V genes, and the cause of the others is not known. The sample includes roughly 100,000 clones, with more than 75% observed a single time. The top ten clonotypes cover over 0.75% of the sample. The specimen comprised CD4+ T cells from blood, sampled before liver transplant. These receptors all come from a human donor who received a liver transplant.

The CDR3 DNA follows: TGTGCCAGCAGTGAAAGCCAGACTAATGAAAAACTGTTTTTT. Translation: CASSESQTNEKLFF. This chain connects TRBV2 to TRBJ1-4; D is ambiguous. The CDR3 extends over 14 amino acids. The V end was cut by 2 bases, the J end by 2 bases, with 6 bases between. The germline CDR1 and CDR2 sequences are SNHLY and FYNNEI.

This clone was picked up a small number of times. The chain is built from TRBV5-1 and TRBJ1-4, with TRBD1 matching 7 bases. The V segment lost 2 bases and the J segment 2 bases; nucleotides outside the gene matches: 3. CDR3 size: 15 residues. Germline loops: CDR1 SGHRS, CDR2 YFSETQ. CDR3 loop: CASSFTGATNEKLFF. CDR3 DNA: TGCGCCAGCAGCTTCACAGGGGCCACTAATGAAAAACTGTTTTTT.

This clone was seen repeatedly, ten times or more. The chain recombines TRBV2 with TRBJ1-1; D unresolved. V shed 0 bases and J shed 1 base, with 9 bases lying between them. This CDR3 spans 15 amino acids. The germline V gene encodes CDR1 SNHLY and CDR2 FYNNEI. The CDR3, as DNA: TGTGCCAGCAGTGAAGCGCTGCGACAGAACACTGAAGCTTTCTTT. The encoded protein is CASSEALRQNTEAFF.

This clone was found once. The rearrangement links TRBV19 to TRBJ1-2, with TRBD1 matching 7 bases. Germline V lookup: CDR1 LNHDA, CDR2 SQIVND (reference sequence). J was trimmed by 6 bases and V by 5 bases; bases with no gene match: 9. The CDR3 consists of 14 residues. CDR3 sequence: CASSPSRGGNGYTF. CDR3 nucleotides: TGTGCCAGTAGTCCCAGTAGAGGGGGCAATGGCTACACCTTC.

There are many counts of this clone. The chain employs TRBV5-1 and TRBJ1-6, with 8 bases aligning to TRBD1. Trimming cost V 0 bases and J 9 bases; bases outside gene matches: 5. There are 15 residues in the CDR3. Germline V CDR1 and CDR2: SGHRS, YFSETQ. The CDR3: CASSLEQDRASPLHF. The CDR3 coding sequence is TGCGCCAGCAGCTTGGAACAGGACAGGGCTTCACCCCTCCACTTT.